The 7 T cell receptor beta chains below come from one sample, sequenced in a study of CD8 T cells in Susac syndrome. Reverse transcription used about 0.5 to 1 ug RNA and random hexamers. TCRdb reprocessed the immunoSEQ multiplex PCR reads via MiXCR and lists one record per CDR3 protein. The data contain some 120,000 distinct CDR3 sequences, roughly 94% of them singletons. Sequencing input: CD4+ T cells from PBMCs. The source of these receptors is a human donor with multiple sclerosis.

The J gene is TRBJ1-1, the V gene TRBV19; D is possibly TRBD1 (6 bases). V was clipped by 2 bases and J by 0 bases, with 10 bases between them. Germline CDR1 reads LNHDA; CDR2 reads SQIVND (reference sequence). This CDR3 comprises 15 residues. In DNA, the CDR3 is TGTGCCAGTAGTATAAAGGGGGACATGAACACTGAAGCTTTCTTT. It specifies CASSIKGDMNTEAFF.

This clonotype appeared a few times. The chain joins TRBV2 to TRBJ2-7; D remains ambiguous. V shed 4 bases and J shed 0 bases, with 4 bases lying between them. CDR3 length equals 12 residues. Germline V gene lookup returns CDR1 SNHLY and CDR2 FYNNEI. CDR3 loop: CASSADSYEQYF. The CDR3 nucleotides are TGTGCCAGCAGTGCGGACTCCTACGAGCAGTACTTC.

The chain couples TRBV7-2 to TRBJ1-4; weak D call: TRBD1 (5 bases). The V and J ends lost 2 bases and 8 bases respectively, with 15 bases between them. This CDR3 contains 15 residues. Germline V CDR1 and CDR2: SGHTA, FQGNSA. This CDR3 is CASSLSGGEWEKLFF. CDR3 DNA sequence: TGTGCCAGCAGCTTATCAGGAGGGGAGTGGGAAAAACTGTTTTTT. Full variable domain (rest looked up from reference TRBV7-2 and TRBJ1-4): GAGVSQSPSNKVTEKGKDVELRCDPISGHTALYWYRQSLGQGLEFLIYFQGNSAPDKSGLPSDRFSAERTGGSVSTLTIQRTQQEDSAVYLCASSLSGGEWEKLFFGSGTQLSVL.

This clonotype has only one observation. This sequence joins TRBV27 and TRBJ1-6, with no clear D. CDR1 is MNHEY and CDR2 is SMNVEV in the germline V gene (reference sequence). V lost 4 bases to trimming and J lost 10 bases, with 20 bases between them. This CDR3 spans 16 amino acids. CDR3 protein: CASSSPILSRSSPLHF. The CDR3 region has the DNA TGTGCCAGCAGTTCCCCGATCCTCTCCAGGTCATCACCCCTCCACTTT.

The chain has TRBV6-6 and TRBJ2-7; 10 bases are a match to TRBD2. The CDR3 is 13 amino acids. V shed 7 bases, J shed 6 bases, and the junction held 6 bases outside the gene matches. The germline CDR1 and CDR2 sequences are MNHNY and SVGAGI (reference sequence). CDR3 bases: TGTGCCAGCACCCTAGCGGGAGTCAGCGAGCAGTACTTC. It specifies CASTLAGVSEQYF.

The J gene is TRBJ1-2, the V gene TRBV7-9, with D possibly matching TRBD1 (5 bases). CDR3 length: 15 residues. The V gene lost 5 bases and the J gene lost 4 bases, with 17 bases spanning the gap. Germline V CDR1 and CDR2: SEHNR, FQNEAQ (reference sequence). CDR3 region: CASSPAGVLGYGYTF. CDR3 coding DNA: TGTGCCAGCAGCCCGGCGGGGGTCCTGGGCTATGGCTACACCTTC.

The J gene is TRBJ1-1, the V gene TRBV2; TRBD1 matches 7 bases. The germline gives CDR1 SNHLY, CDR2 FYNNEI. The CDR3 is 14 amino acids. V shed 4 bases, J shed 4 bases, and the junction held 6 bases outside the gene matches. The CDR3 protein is CASSGQGRSTEAFF. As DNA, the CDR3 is TGTGCCAGCAGTGGACAGGGCAGGTCCACTGAAGCTTTCTTT.